The T cell receptor beta chain described here comes from a study of Tregs in tolerant kidney transplant recipients. Mixed chimerism was transient after nonmyeloablative marrow transplants from related graft donors. The germline gives CDR1 MNHNS, CDR2 SASEGT. The V segment lost 5 bases and the J segment 12 bases; nucleotides outside the gene matches: 6. This CDR3 region has 11 residues. Generated by immunoSEQ multiplex PCR, the TCRdb table keeps only in-frame clones and is missing some. The sample carries approximately 47,000 clones, approximately 90% recorded once. This chain links TRBV6-1 with TRBJ1-1; 7 bases line up with TRBD1. The starting material was CD8+ T cells from blood (PBMCs), obtained 12 months after the transplant. The receptor was derived from a human patient who received a combined kidney and bone marrow transplant. Some T cells may be graft donor cells. The CDR3 DNA follows: TGTGCCAGCAGTTACGGCAGGGGGACTTTCTTT. It is translated as CASSYGRGTFF.